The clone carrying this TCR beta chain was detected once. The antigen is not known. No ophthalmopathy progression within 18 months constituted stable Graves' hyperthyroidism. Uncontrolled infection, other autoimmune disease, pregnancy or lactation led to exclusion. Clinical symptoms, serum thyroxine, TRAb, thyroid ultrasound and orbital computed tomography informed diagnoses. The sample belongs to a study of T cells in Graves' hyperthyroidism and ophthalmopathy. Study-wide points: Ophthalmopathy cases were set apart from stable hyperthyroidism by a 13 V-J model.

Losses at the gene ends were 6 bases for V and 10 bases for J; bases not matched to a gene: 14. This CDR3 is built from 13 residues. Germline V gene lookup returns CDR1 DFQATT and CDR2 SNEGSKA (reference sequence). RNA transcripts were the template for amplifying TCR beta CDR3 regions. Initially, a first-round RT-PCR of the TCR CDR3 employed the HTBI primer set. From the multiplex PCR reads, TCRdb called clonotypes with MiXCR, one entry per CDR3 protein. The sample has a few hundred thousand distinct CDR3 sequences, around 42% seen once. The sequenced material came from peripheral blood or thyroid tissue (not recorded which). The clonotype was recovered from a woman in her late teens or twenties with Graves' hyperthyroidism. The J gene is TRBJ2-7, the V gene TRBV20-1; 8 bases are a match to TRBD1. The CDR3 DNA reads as TGCAGTGCGACGGGACAGGCAACGCAGCCCCAGTACTTC. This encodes CSATGQATQPQYF.